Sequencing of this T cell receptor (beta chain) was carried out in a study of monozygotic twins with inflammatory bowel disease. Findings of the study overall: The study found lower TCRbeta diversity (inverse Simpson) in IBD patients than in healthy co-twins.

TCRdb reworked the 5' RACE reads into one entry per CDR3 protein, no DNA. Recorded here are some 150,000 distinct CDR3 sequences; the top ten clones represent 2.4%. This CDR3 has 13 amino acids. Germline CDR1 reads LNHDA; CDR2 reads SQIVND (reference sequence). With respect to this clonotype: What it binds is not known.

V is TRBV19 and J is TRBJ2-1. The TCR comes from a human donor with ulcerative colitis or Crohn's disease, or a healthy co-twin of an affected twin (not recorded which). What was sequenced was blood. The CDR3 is CASSSPRVSEQFF.